The entry that follows covers one T cell receptor beta chain sequence. This entry comes from a study of CD8 T cells in Susac syndrome. Peripheral blood CD8+ and CD4+ T cells were profiled by TCR beta sequencing. V shed 5 bases, J shed 3 bases, and the junction held 11 bases outside the gene matches. The germline CDR1 and CDR2 sequences are MNHNS and SASEGT. The CDR3 sequence is 17 residues long. About 0.5 to 1 ug RNA was reverse transcribed with random hexamers. One entry per CDR3 protein, called by TCRdb with MiXCR from the immunoSEQ multiplex PCR reads. The data hold about 400,000 distinct CDR3 sequences, with approximately 85% observed a single time.

V usage is TRBV6-1 and J usage is TRBJ2-5, with TRBD2 matching over 11 bases. Sequencing was performed on CD8+ T cells from PBMCs. The clonotype originates from a human donor with multiple sclerosis. The CDR3, as DNA: TGTGCCAGCAGTACATTAGCGGGGGGGCCTGAGGAAGAGACCCAGTACTTC. Translating gives CASSTLAGGPEEETQYF.